Below, 21 T cell receptor beta chains from the same sample are listed, as sequenced in a study of blood T cells in healthy people across ages. The authors ran a second PCR of about 6 to 11 cycles using a sample-barcoded 5' primer and a J-beta primer mix. A single record per CDR3 protein comes from TCRdb applying MiXCR to the 5' RACE reads. Of roughly 790,000 distinct CDR3 sequences in the sample, roughly 41% were seen once. Sequencing was carried out using blood. The receptors here all came from an older woman in good health.

This clonotype turned up a few times. The chain joins TRBV9 to TRBJ2-2; the D is unclear. V was clipped by 0 bases and J by 1 base, with 10 bases between them. Germline V gene sequence: CDR1 SGDLS, CDR2 YYNGEE. This CDR3 is 16 amino acids long. The CDR3 sequence: CASSVAPRQNTGELFF. As DNA, the CDR3 is TGTGCCAGCAGCGTAGCCCCCAGGCAGAACACCGGGGAGCTGTTTTTT.

The chain employs TRBV12-3 or TRBV12-4 and TRBJ2-3; TRBD2 matches at 11 bases. Trimming took 0 bases from V and 0 from J; bases not matched to a gene: 5. The CDR3 loop spans 18 amino acids. CDR3 DNA sequence: TGTGCCAGCAGTTTAGCCTTTAGCGGGGGGGGCAGCACAGATACGCAGTATTTT. Encoded protein: CASSLAFSGGGSTDTQYF.

J is TRBJ2-7 and V is TRBV6-1; D call uncertain. The CDR3 loop spans 12 amino acids. CDR1 MNHNS and CDR2 SASEGT come from the germline V gene. V lost 6 bases and J lost 2, with 8 bases in between. CDR3: CASSHKPYEQYF. In DNA form, the CDR3 reads TGTGCCAGCAGCCACAAGCCCTACGAGCAGTACTTC.

This clonotype has only one observation. J is TRBJ2-7 and V is TRBV2; TRBD2 aligns across 11 bases. Trimming at V came to 6 bases and at J to 4 bases, leaving 8 bases not matched to a gene. Germline V CDR1 and CDR2: SNHLY, FYNNEI. CDR3 length: 15 amino acids. The CDR3 DNA reads as TGTGCCAGCAGAGAATTAGCGGGAGGGTTTTACGAGCAGTACTTC. Translating gives CASRELAGGFYEQYF.

This chain joins TRBV5-8 and TRBJ2-5, with a tentative D call TRBD2 (5 bases). CDR3 length: 15 residues. Trimming left V 4 bases short and J 5 bases short, with 18 bases between. Looked up from germline, CDR1 is SGHTS and CDR2 is YDEGEE. In DNA form, the CDR3 reads TGTGCCAGCAGCACCGGACCCAGAGGGTTGGAGACCCAGTACTTC. Protein sequence: CASSTGPRGLETQYF.

Worth noting for this clonotype: Possible read error: a much larger clone is one base away. The rearrangement links TRBV14 to TRBJ2-6; the D is unclear. Germline assignment: CDR1 SGHDN and CDR2 FVKESK. The CDR3 is 15 amino acids. CDR3 region: CASSQASSGTNVLTF. For the CDR3, the DNA is TGTGCCAGCAGCCAAGCAAGTTCTGGGACCAACGTCCTGACTTTC.

The chain is built from TRBV28 and TRBJ2-6; 8 bases align to TRBD1. Germline V gives CDR1 MDHEN, CDR2 SYDVKM. The CDR3 has 19 amino acids. The J segment lost 4 bases and the V segment lost 5 bases, leaving 16 bases of the junction unmatched. CDR3 amino acids: CASSTTFRADRGGANVLTF. The CDR3 DNA reads TGTGCCAGCAGTACGACTTTCAGAGCCGACAGGGGAGGGGCCAACGTCCTGACTTTC. Together with reference TRBV28 and TRBJ2-6, the CDR3 gives the full variable domain: DVKVTQSSRYLVKRTGEKVFLECVQDMDHENMFWYRQDPGLGLRLIYFSYDVKMKEKGDIPEGYSVSREKKERFSLILESASTNQTSMYLCASSTTFRADRGGANVLTFGAGSRLTVL.

The gene calls are TRBV18 and TRBJ1-6; D gene ambiguous. The V gene lost 3 bases and the J gene lost 10 bases, with 10 bases spanning the gap. Looked up from germline, CDR1 is KGHSH and CDR2 is LQKENI. The CDR3 sequence is 13 residues long. The CDR3 bases are TGTGCCAGCTCACCCGAGACTGGATCACCCCTCCACTTT. Its translation: CASSPETGSPLHF.

The rearrangement joins TRBV5-6 to TRBJ1-6; TRBD1 is a possible D gene (6 bases). V was shortened by 2 bases and J by 5 bases, with 8 bases between the two germline ends. The germline CDR1 and CDR2 sequences are SGHDT and YYEEEE. The CDR3 is 14 residues long. CDR3 loop: CASSFGQNNSPLHF. The DNA for the CDR3 is TGTGCCAGCAGCTTTGGACAGAATAATTCACCCCTCCACTTT.

The chain is built from TRBV20-1 and TRBJ2-7; 9 nucleotides align to TRBD1. Germline CDR1 and CDR2: DFQATT and SNEGSKA (reference sequence). Germline trimming cut 5 bases from V and 3 bases from J; bases unmatched to any gene: 8. The CDR3 is 14 residues long. The CDR3 protein is CSAARGTGNYEQYF. The CDR3 DNA reads TGCAGTGCTGCTAGGGGGACAGGGAACTACGAGCAGTACTTC.

The V call is TRBV14, the J call TRBJ2-7, with 15 bases matching TRBD2. Germline assignment: CDR1 SGHDN and CDR2 FVKESK. V shed 3 bases and J 9 bases; nucleotides not matched to a gene: 21. CDR3 size: 20 residues. The DNA of the CDR3 is TGTGCCAGCAGCCACCAGCCGGGACTAGCGGGGGGACACGCCTTCCTGGGGCAGTACTTC. As protein: CASSHQPGLAGGHAFLGQYF.

V is TRBV28 and J is TRBJ2-6; D ambiguous. CDR1 is MDHEN, CDR2 SYDVKM, per germline. Trimming took 5 bases from V and 0 from J, leaving 14 bases between them. The CDR3 covers 17 residues. The CDR3 DNA follows: TGTGCCAGCAGTGCTTCCCTAGGAGCCTCTGGGGCCAACGTCCTGACTTTC. It encodes CASSASLGASGANVLTF.

The rearrangement links TRBV7-3 to TRBJ2-1, with TRBD2 matching 7 bases. Germline V gene data show CDR1 as SGHTA and CDR2 as FQGTGA. This CDR3 has 16 residues. V trimming: 2 bases; J trimming: 7 bases; junction bases outside the gene matches: 11. The CDR3 spells CASSLRASGKGNEQFF. In DNA form, the CDR3 reads TGTGCCAGCAGCTTACGGGCCAGCGGGAAAGGGAATGAGCAGTTCTTC.

This clonotype was counted only a few times. The rearrangement joins TRBV4-3 to TRBJ2-7; D may be TRBD2 (6 bases). CDR1 LGHNA and CDR2 YSLEER come from the germline V gene. V gave up 1 base and J gave up 1 base, with 11 bases separating them. The CDR3 runs 15 residues. The chain's CDR3 is CASSQVTAGSYEQYF. CDR3 DNA: TGCGCCAGCAGCCAAGTAACAGCGGGTTCCTACGAGCAGTACTTC.

This chain uses TRBV20-1 with TRBJ2-1; tentative D call: TRBD1 (6 bases). The CDR3 totals 13 residues. Germline lookup yields CDR1 DFQATT and CDR2 SNEGSKA (reference sequence). DNA for the CDR3: TGCAGCCAACAGGGAAAGGCAAAAAATGAGCAGTTCTTC. Its translation is CSQQGKAKNEQFF.

A few counts support this clonotype. V usage is TRBV3-1 and J usage is TRBJ2-7; TRBD2 matches 9 bases. The CDR3 is made up of 14 amino acids. Germline CDR1 and CDR2: LGHDT and YNNKEL (reference sequence). The V segment lost 4 bases and the J segment 7 bases; nucleotides outside the gene matches: 8. DNA of the CDR3: TGTGCCAGCAGCCCTAGCGGGGAGGTCGGGGAGCAGTACTTC. Translated, it gives CASSPSGEVGEQYF.

As regards this clonotype: One end of the junction is discordant with germline, which a read error may explain. The V call is TRBV4-2, the J call TRBJ1-2; D might be TRBD1 (6 bases). The length of the CDR3 is 17 residues. The V gene's germline CDR1 is LGHNA and CDR2 YNFKEQ. CDR3 DNA: TGTACCAGCAGCCAAGATATAGCCCCGACGGCAGGGGATGGCTACACCTTC. Encoded protein: CTSSQDIAPTAGDGYTF.

The rearrangement links TRBV28 to TRBJ2-7; 7 bases are shared with TRBD2. After removal of 5 bases from V and 3 bases from J, the junction contained 10 bases not matched to a gene. Germline V CDR1 and CDR2: MDHEN, SYDVKM. The CDR3 runs 15 residues. The CDR3 loop reads CASSGGVLASYEQYF. Here the CDR3 DNA reads TGTGCCAGCAGTGGTGGTGTACTAGCGAGCTACGAGCAGTACTTC.

The rearrangement joins TRBV7-9 to TRBJ2-1; D not resolved. Trimming stripped 2 bases from V and 7 bases from J, with 12 bases between. The CDR3 length is 14 residues. From germline, CDR1 is SEHNR and CDR2 FQNEAQ (reference sequence). CDR3 in DNA: TGTGCCAGCAGCTTAAGGCAGCGACCTAATGAGCAGTTCTTC. It codes for CASSLRQRPNEQFF. Complete variable domain (other parts from reference TRBV7-9 and TRBJ2-1): DTGVSQNPRHKITKRGQNVTFRCDPISEHNRLYWYRQTLGQGPEFLTYFQNEAQLEKSRLLSDRFSAERPKGSFSTLEIQRTEQGDSAMYLCASSLRQRPNEQFFGPGTRLTVL.

The genes are TRBV5-5 and TRBJ2-1; TRBD2 matches 7 bases. Trimming at V came to 4 bases and at J to 7 bases, leaving 23 bases not matched to a gene. The V gene's germline CDR1 is SGHKS and CDR2 YYEKEE (reference sequence). The CDR3 length is 19 residues. This CDR3 reads CASSGGGGPGALGGNEQFF. The CDR3 bases are TGTGCCAGCAGCGGGGGGGGAGGGCCTGGGGCCCTGGGAGGGAATGAGCAGTTCTTC. The full variable domain, its missing parts supplied by reference TRBV5-5 and TRBJ2-1, is DAGVTQSPTHLIKTRGQQVTLRCSPISGHKSVSWYQQVLGQGPQFIFQYYEKEERGRGNFPDRFSARQFPNYSSELNVNALLLGDSALYLCASSGGGGPGALGGNEQFFGPGTRLTVL.

In nucleotides, the CDR3 is TGTGCCAGCAGTGAATTCGCACAGGGAGGCGAGCAGTACTTC. Its protein product is CASSEFAQGGEQYF. The chain links TRBV25-1 to TRBJ2-4; possibly TRBD1 or TRBD2 for D (6 bases each). The J call may be in error: the DNA end matches TRBJ2-7 better. Germline CDR1 and CDR2: MGHDK and SYGVNS. The CDR3 is 14 amino acids.